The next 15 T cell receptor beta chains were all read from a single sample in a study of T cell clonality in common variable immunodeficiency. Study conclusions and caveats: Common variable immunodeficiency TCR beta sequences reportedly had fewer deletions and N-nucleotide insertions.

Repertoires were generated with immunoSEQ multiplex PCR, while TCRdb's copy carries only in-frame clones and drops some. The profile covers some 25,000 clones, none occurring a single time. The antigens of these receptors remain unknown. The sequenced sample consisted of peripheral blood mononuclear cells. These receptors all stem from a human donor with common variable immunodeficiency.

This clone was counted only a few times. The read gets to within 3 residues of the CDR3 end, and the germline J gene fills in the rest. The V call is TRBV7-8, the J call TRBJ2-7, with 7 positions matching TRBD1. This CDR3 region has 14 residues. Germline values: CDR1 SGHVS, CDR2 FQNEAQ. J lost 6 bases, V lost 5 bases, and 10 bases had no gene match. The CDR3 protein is CASSLTGLLGEQYF. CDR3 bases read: TGTGCCAGCAGCCTGACAGGGTTATTGGGCGAG.

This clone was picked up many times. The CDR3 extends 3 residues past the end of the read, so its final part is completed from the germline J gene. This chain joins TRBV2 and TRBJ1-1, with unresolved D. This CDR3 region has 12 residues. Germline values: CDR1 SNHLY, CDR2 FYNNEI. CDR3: CASSEVGLKAFF. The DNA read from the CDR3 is TGTGCCAGCAGTGAAGTCGGTCTTAAA.

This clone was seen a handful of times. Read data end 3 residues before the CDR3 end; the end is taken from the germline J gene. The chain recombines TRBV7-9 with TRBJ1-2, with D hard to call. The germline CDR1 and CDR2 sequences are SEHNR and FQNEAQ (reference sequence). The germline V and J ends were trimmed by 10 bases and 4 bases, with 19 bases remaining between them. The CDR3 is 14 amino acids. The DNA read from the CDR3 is TGTGCCACCGAGGAAACCGGGGTCCTCTATGGC. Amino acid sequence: CATEETGVLYG. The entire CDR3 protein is CATEETGVLYGYTF. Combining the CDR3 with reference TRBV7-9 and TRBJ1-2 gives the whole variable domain DTGVSQNPRHKITKRGQNVTFRCDPISEHNRLYWYRQTLGQGPEFLTYFQNEAQLEKSRLLSDRFSAERPKGSFSTLEIQRTEQGDSAMYLCATEETGVLYGYTFGSGTRLTVV.

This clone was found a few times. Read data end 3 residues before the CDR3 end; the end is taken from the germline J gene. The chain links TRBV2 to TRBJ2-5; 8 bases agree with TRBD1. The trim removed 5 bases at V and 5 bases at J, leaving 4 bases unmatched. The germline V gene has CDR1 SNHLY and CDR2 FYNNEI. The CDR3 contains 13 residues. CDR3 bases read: TGTGCCAGCAGTACGGGGGACAGGGAGACC. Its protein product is CASSTGDRET. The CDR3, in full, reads CASSTGDRETQYF.

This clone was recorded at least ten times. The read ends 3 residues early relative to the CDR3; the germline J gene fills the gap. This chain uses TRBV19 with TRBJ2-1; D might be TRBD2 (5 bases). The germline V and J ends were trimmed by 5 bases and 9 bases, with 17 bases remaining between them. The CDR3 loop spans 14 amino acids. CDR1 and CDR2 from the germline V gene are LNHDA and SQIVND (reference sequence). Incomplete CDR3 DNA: TGTGCCAGTAGTCCCTATAGAGGGTCAGGTGAG. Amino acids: CASSPYRGSGE. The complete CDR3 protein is CASSPYRGSGEQFF.

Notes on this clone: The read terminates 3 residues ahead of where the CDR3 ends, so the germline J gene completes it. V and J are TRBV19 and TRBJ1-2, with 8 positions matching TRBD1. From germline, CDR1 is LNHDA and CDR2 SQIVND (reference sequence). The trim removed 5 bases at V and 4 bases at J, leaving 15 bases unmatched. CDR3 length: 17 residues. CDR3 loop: CASSPFDRGRGSYGYTF. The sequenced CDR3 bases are TGTGCCAGTAGTCCGTTCGACAGGGGAAGGGGTAGCTATGGC.

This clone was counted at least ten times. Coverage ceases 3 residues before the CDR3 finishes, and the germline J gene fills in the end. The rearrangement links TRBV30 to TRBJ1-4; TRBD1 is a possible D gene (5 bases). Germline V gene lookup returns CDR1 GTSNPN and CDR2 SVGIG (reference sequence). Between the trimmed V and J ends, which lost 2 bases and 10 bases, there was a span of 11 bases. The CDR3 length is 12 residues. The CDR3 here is CAWSKPGRKLFF. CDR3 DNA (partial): TGTGCCTGGAGTAAACCAGGGAGAAAA.

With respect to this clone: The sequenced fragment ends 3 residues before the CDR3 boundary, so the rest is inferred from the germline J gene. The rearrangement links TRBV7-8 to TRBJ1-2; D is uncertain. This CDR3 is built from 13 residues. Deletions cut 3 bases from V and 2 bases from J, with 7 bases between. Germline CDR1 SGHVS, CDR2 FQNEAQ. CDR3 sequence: CASSFLPNYGYTF. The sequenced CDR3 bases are TGTGCCAGCAGCTTCCTTCCCAACTATGGC. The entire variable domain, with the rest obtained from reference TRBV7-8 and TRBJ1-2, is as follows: GAGVSQSPRYKVAKRGQDVALRCDPISGHVSLFWYQQALGQGPEFLTYFQNEAQLDKSGLPSDRFFAERPEGSVSTLKIQRTQQEDSAVYLCASSFLPNYGYTFGSGTRLTVV.

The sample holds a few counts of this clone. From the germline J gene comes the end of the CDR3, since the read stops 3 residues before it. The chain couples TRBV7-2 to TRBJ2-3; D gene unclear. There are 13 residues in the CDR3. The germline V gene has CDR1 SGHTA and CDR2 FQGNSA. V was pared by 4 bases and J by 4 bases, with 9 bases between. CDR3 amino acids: CASSSYTADTQYF. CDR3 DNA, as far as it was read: TGTGCCAGCAGCTCCTATACGGCAGATACG. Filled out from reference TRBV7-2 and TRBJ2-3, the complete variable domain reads GAGVSQSPSNKVTEKGKDVELRCDPISGHTALYWYRQSLGQGLEFLIYFQGNSAPDKSGLPSDRFSAERTGGSVSTLTIQRTQQEDSAVYLCASSSYTADTQYFGPGTRLTVL.

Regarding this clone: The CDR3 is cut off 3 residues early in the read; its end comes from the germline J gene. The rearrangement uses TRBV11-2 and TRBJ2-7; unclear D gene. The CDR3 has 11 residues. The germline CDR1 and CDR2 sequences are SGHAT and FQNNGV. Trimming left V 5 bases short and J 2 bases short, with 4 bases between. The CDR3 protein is CASSATYEQYF. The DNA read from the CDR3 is TGTGCCAGCAGCGCTACCTACGAG.

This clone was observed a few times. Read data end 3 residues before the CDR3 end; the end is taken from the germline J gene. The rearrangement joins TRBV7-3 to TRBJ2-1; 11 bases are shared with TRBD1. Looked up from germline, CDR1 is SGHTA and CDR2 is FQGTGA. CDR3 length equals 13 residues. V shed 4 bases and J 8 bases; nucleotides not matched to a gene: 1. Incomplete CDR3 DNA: TGTGCCAGCAGCTGGACAGGGGGCGATGAG. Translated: CASSWTGGDE. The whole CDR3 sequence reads CASSWTGGDEQFF. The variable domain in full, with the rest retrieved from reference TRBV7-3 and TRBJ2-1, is GAGVSQTPSNKVTEKGKYVELRCDPISGHTALYWYRQSLGQGPEFLIYFQGTGAADDSGLPNDRFFAVRPEGSVSTLKIQRTERGDSAVYLCASSWTGGDEQFFGPGTRLTVL.

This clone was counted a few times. The covered CDR3 bases are TGCGCCAGCAGCTGGGGACAGGGCGACGAG. Protein: CASSWGQGDE. The complete CDR3 reads CASSWGQGDEQYF. The V and J genes are TRBV5-1 and TRBJ2-7; 9 bases line up with TRBD1. The read halts 3 residues ahead of the CDR3 end, with the missing end drawn from the germline J gene. Germline CDR1 and CDR2: SGHRS and YFSETQ. The V and J ends lost 3 bases and 5 bases, in that order; junction bases with no gene match: 3. The CDR3 is 13 amino acids.

This CDR3 is CAARDEGTGELFF. The CDR3 DNA, read in part, is TGTGCCGCTCGCGATGAGGGCACCGGGGAG. This chain links TRBV19 with TRBJ2-2; a weak D match, TRBD2 (5 bases). The read is 3 residues too short to cover the CDR3 end, so that end is filled in from the germline J gene. The V end lost 11 bases, the J end lost 4 bases, and 14 bases lay between the germline ends. Germline CDR1 reads LNHDA; CDR2 reads SQIVND (reference sequence). The CDR3 spans 13 residues.

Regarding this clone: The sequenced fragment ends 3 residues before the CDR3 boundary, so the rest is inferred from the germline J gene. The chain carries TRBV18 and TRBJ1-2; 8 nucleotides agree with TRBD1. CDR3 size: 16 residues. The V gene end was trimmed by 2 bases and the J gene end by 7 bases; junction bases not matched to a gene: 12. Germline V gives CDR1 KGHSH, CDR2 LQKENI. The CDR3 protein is CASSPVAGQGMAGYTF. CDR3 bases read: TGTGCCAGCTCACCAGTGGCCGGACAGGGAATGGCTGGC.

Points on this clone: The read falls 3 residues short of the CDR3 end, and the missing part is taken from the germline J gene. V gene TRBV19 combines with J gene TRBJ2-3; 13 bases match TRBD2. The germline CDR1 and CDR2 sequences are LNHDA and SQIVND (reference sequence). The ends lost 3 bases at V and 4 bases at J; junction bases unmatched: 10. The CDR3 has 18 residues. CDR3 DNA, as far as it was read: TGTGCCAGTAGTATCCGACTAGCGGGAGGAGATAAATCAGATACG. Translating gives CASSIRLAGGDKSDT. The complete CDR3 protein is CASSIRLAGGDKSDTQYF.